The 30 T cell receptor beta chains below come from one sample, sequenced in a study of lymphopenia after photon versus proton radiotherapy. The protocol was immunoSEQ multiplex PCR, while the TCRdb copy is restricted to in-frame clones and leaves out a portion. The repertoire holds roughly 76,000 clones, with around 92% as singletons. The specimen was peripheral blood, collected from a patient treated with photon-based radiotherapy. The receptor set was obtained from a woman in her 40s with cholangiocarcinoma.

The genes are TRBV28 and TRBJ2-2, with no clear D. The V end lost 1 base, the J end lost 6 bases, and 12 bases lay between the germline ends. This CDR3 has 15 residues. Germline V gene lookup returns CDR1 MDHEN and CDR2 SYDVKM. The CDR3 sequence is CASSLLPIKSGELFF. CDR3 nucleotide sequence: TGTGCCAGCAGTTTATTACCCATCAAGTCCGGGGAGCTGTTTTTT.

The chain combines TRBV30 with TRBJ1-1; D perhaps matches TRBD1 (5 bases). CDR1 and CDR2 (germline): GTSNPN, SVGIG (reference sequence). The germline V and J ends were trimmed by 4 bases and 4 bases, with 10 bases remaining between them. The CDR3 is 12 amino acids. The CDR3 is CAWNRDATEAFF. In DNA, the CDR3 is TGTGCCTGGAACCGGGACGCCACTGAAGCTTTCTTT.

V and J are TRBV11-2 and TRBJ2-3, with a weak D call TRBD2 (6 bases). This CDR3 has 15 residues. CDR1 SGHAT and CDR2 FQNNGV come from the germline V gene. Deletions cut 1 base from V and 3 bases from J, with 11 bases between. CDR3 DNA sequence: TGTGCCAGCAGCTTAGCGGGAGTTGGTACAGATACGCAGTATTTT. Encoded protein: CASSLAGVGTDTQYF.

The genes are TRBV29-1 and TRBJ1-2, with 7 bases fitting TRBD1. Trimming at V came to 7 bases and at J to 7 bases, leaving 6 bases not matched to a gene. The CDR3 is 11 residues long. The V gene's germline CDR1 is SQVTM and CDR2 ANQGSEA. CDR3 nucleotides: TGCAGCGGGAGACAGGGAGGTGGCTACACCTTC. This translates into CSGRQGGGYTF. Combining the CDR3 with reference TRBV29-1 and TRBJ1-2 gives the whole variable domain SAVISQKPSRDICQRGTSLTIQCQVDSQVTMMFWYRQQPGQSLTLIATANQGSEATYESGFVIDKFPISRPNLTFSTLTVSNMSPEDSSIYLCSGRQGGGYTFGSGTRLTVV.

The chain couples TRBV6-1 to TRBJ1-2; D is possibly TRBD1 (5 bases). The CDR3 has 12 amino acids. Germline V gene data show CDR1 as MNHNS and CDR2 as SASEGT. The V gene lost 7 bases and the J gene lost 2 bases, with 8 bases spanning the gap. Here the CDR3 reads CASMTANYGYTF. In DNA form, the CDR3 reads TGTGCCAGCATGACAGCGAACTATGGCTACACCTTC.

The chain is built from TRBV18 and TRBJ1-3; a weak D match, TRBD1 (6 bases). The CDR3 runs to 16 residues. Trimming shortened V by 6 bases and J by 3 bases, and 18 bases separated the two germline ends. Per germline, CDR1 KGHSH and CDR2 LQKENI. As DNA, the CDR3 is TGTGCCAGCTCCCGTTCACAGGGCGTCAGTGGAAACACCATATATTTT. Its protein product is CASSRSQGVSGNTIYF.

This clone has a single count. J is TRBJ1-1 and V is TRBV6-5, with D unresolved. This CDR3 is built from 14 residues. Germline loops: CDR1 MNHEY, CDR2 SVGAGI. The V gene lost 5 bases and the J gene lost 2 bases, with 12 bases spanning the gap. The CDR3 nucleotides read TGTGCCAGCAGTCCCGCGGGGATTAACACTGAAGCTTTCTTT. Protein: CASSPAGINTEAFF.

As DNA, the CDR3 is TGTGCCAGCAGCTTGGGGGCACAGACCTCCTACAATGAGCAGTTCTTC. Translating gives CASSLGAQTSYNEQFF. The genes are TRBV5-4 and TRBJ2-1; D unclear. Germline V gives CDR1 SGHNT, CDR2 YYREEE (reference sequence). The CDR3 sequence is 16 residues long. The V end was cut by 0 bases, the J end by 0 bases, with 10 bases between.

The V call is TRBV5-4, the J call TRBJ2-3, with 9 bases lining up with TRBD1. The V and J ends lost 5 bases and 12 bases, in that order; junction bases with no gene match: 10. This CDR3 contains 13 residues. Germline loops: CDR1 SGHNT, CDR2 YYREEE (reference sequence). The CDR3 coding sequence is TGTGCCAGCAGTTCTAACCGGGACAGGGCTCAGTATTTT. It specifies CASSSNRDRAQYF.

The table lists this clone with a count of one. The J gene is TRBJ2-1, the V gene TRBV7-3; 7 bases agree with TRBD2. The V and J ends lost 5 bases and 6 bases, in that order; junction bases with no gene match: 10. Germline V gives CDR1 SGHTA, CDR2 FQGTGA. This CDR3 region has 15 residues. The CDR3 nucleotides read TGTGCCAGCAGCACTAGCGTGGGGGTAACCAATGAGCAGTTCTTC. Amino acids: CASSTSVGVTNEQFF.

CDR3 protein: CASRDTDGTEAFF. DNA for the CDR3: TGTGCCAGCAGGGATACAGATGGCACTGAAGCTTTCTTT. V usage is TRBV28 and J usage is TRBJ1-1, with D unclear. The CDR3 extends over 13 amino acids. Germline CDR1 reads MDHEN; CDR2 reads SYDVKM. The germline V and J ends were trimmed by 6 bases and 4 bases, with 12 bases remaining between them.

This chain uses TRBV5-4 with TRBJ1-6; 8 nucleotides agree with TRBD1. The trim removed 3 bases at V and 6 bases at J, leaving 2 bases unmatched. Germline assignment: CDR1 SGHNT and CDR2 YYREEE (reference sequence). The CDR3 sequence is 14 residues long. The DNA for the CDR3 is TGTGCCAGCAGCTCCCAGGGGGCTAATTCACCCCTCCACTTT. This codes for CASSSQGANSPLHF.

J is TRBJ1-5 and V is TRBV5-4; D is unclear. Germline lookup yields CDR1 SGHNT and CDR2 YYREEE (reference sequence). The CDR3 runs 12 residues. V lost 4 bases and J 7 bases, leaving 9 bases between the germline ends. This CDR3 is CASSSGGQPQHF. In DNA, the CDR3 is TGTGCCAGCAGCAGTGGTGGCCAGCCCCAGCATTTT.

This chain uses TRBV21-1 with TRBJ1-3; the table's D call TRBD1 went unverified against the DNA. TRBV21-1 is deemed a pseudogene. This CDR3 is built from 13 residues. DNA for the CDR3: TGTGCCAGCAGCAAAGCGGGGACACGGACCATATATTTT. Translated: CASSKAGTRTIYF.

This chain uses TRBV7-2 with TRBJ2-3, with 7 nucleotides matching TRBD2. The germline V gene has CDR1 SGHTA and CDR2 FQGNSA. Trimming took 5 bases from V and 1 from J; bases not matched to a gene: 0. The CDR3 contains 13 residues. CDR3 nucleotide sequence: TGTGCCAGCAGCGCGGGGGGCACAGATACGCAGTATTTT. This encodes CASSAGGTDTQYF.

The chain recombines TRBV11-2 with TRBJ2-3; 8 positions match TRBD2. Trimming at V came to 5 bases and at J to 4 bases, leaving 5 bases not matched to a gene. The CDR3 is 14 residues long. Germline V lookup: CDR1 SGHAT, CDR2 FQNNGV. The CDR3 protein is CASSPGLAADTQYF. The CDR3 nucleotides read TGTGCCAGCAGCCCCGGACTAGCAGCAGATACGCAGTATTTT.

This clone was observed once. V and J are TRBV6-1 and TRBJ1-3; D is unclear. V was cut by 8 bases and J by 1 base, with 15 bases left in between. From germline, CDR1 is MNHNS and CDR2 SASEGT. The CDR3 covers 15 residues. The CDR3 DNA sequence: TGTGCCAGCCGTCTAGGGTCTGAATCTGGAAACACCATATATTTT. This translates into CASRLGSESGNTIYF.

The chain joins TRBV6-5 to TRBJ2-1; TRBD2 might be the D (5 bases). CDR1 and CDR2 from the germline V gene are MNHEY and SVGAGI. The ends were cut back, 4 bases at V and 9 bases at J, with 7 bases in the middle. This CDR3 comprises 11 residues. The CDR3 loop is CASSLAGEQFF. The DNA for the CDR3 is TGTGCCAGCAGTTTGGCGGGTGAGCAGTTCTTC.

The genes are TRBV5-6 and TRBJ1-5, with 9 bases identical to TRBD1. Germline V gene sequence: CDR1 SGHDT, CDR2 YYEEEE. Losses at the gene ends were 1 base for V and 6 bases for J; bases not matched to a gene: 5. The CDR3 has 15 residues. Here the CDR3 reads CASSLQDRGGQPQHF. The DNA of the CDR3 is TGTGCCAGCAGCTTGCAGGACAGGGGCGGTCAGCCCCAGCATTTT.

The rearrangement links TRBV2 to TRBJ2-5, with 10 bases that match TRBD2. Germline V lookup: CDR1 SNHLY, CDR2 FYNNEI. With 7 bases clipped from V and 1 base from J, the junction kept 6 bases outside the gene matches. There are 15 residues in the CDR3. CDR3 loop: CASTVTSGVQETQYF. CDR3 bases: TGTGCCAGCACCGTCACTAGCGGGGTCCAAGAGACCCAGTACTTC.

The chain has TRBV18 and TRBJ1-3; perhaps TRBD1 as D (6 bases). The germline gives CDR1 KGHSH, CDR2 LQKENI. The CDR3 contains 15 residues. Trimming pared 0 bases from V and 4 bases from J, leaving 10 bases between. The CDR3, as DNA: TGTGCCAGCTCACCACCCACAGGGCCAGGAAACACCATATATTTT. Translation gives CASSPPTGPGNTIYF.

The chain uses TRBV5-1 and TRBJ1-1, with no clear D. The CDR3 is 18 residues long. Germline-derived CDR1 and CDR2 are SGHRS and YFSETQ. V lost 1 base and J lost 4, with 23 bases in between. The CDR3 region has the DNA TGCGCCAGCAGCTTGCAAGCGGCAGGAGATTGGCTGAGCACTGAAGCTTTCTTT. It specifies CASSLQAAGDWLSTEAFF.

This clone occurred once. The chain uses TRBV7-2 and TRBJ1-1; 7 positions agree with TRBD1. Germline trimming cut 7 bases from V and 0 bases from J; bases unmatched to any gene: 5. The CDR3 covers 14 residues. Germline V gene sequence: CDR1 SGHTA, CDR2 FQGNSA. The CDR3 is CASTLDRVNTEAFF. The CDR3 region has the DNA TGTGCCAGCACCCTTGACAGGGTGAACACTGAAGCTTTCTTT.

V usage is TRBV7-2 and J usage is TRBJ1-1; D is perhaps TRBD1 (6 bases). There are 14 residues in the CDR3. Trimming removed 8 bases at V and 4 bases at J, with 17 bases between. CDR1 and CDR2 from the germline V gene are SGHTA and FQGNSA. CDR3 in amino acids: CASLNKGVGTEAFF. DNA for the CDR3: TGTGCCAGCCTAAACAAGGGGGTTGGCACTGAAGCTTTCTTT. The variable domain in full, with the rest retrieved from reference TRBV7-2 and TRBJ1-1, is GAGVSQSPSNKVTEKGKDVELRCDPISGHTALYWYRQSLGQGLEFLIYFQGNSAPDKSGLPSDRFSAERTGGSVSTLTIQRTQQEDSAVYLCASLNKGVGTEAFFGQGTRLTVV.

The rearrangement joins TRBV19 to TRBJ2-7; D ambiguous. V was shortened by 4 bases and J by 0 bases, with 13 bases between the two germline ends. Germline V gives CDR1 LNHDA, CDR2 SQIVND (reference sequence). The CDR3 spans 15 residues. CDR3 in amino acids: CASSTFTEPSYEQYF. In DNA form, the CDR3 reads TGTGCCAGTAGTACCTTCACGGAACCCTCCTACGAGCAGTACTTC. Combining the CDR3 with reference TRBV19 and TRBJ2-7 gives the whole variable domain DGGITQSPKYLFRKEGQNVTLSCEQNLNHDAMYWYRQDPGQGLRLIYYSQIVNDFQKGDIAEGYSVSREKKESFPLTVTSAQKNPTAFYLCASSTFTEPSYEQYFGPGTRLTVT.

This clone has only a few counts. The chain combines TRBV28 with TRBJ1-3; 7 positions agree with TRBD1. Trimming cost V 3 bases and J 7 bases; bases outside gene matches: 3. Germline values: CDR1 MDHEN, CDR2 SYDVKM. There are 13 residues in the CDR3. CDR3 in amino acids: CASSFGRGNTIYF. CDR3 DNA: TGTGCCAGCAGTTTCGGCAGGGGGAACACCATATATTTT. Using reference TRBV28 and TRBJ1-3 for the parts outside the CDR3, the full variable domain is DVKVTQSSRYLVKRTGEKVFLECVQDMDHENMFWYRQDPGLGLRLIYFSYDVKMKEKGDIPEGYSVSREKKERFSLILESASTNQTSMYLCASSFGRGNTIYFGEGSWLTVV.

The V call is TRBV6-6, the J call TRBJ1-1; unclear D gene. Trimming cost V 0 bases and J 1 base, with 9 bases left between them. This CDR3 region has 15 residues. Germline CDR1 reads MNHNY; CDR2 reads SVGAGI (reference sequence). The CDR3 region is CASSYSGSANTEAFF. CDR3 bases: TGTGCCAGCAGTTACTCCGGCAGCGCGAACACTGAAGCTTTCTTT.

This rearrangement joins TRBV30 to TRBJ1-5; TRBD1 might be the D (5 bases). Trimming pared 2 bases from V and 0 bases from J, leaving 23 bases between. In germline, CDR1 is GTSNPN, CDR2 SVGIG (reference sequence). The CDR3 is 19 amino acids. The CDR3 DNA follows: TGTGCCTGGAGTCTCACTCCCGGACAATCCGTTTATAGCAATCAGCCCCAGCATTTT. Translated, it gives CAWSLTPGQSVYSNQPQHF.

The rearrangement links TRBV10-1 to TRBJ2-7; 12 nucleotides agree with TRBD2. The CDR3 is 15 residues long. The V gene's germline CDR1 is WNHNN and CDR2 SYGVQD (reference sequence). Unmatched junction bases numbered 10, after V lost 9 bases and J lost 4 bases. The CDR3 region is CARWSSGRAIYEQYF. Written as DNA, the CDR3 is TGCGCCAGATGGTCTAGCGGGAGGGCAATTTACGAGCAGTACTTC.

This clone was recorded once. This chain connects TRBV15 to TRBJ1-4; D unclear. This CDR3 has 15 residues. The germline V gene encodes CDR1 LNHNV and CDR2 YYDKDF (reference sequence). The V gene lost 5 bases and the J gene lost 0 bases, with 10 bases spanning the gap. In nucleotides, the CDR3 is TGTGCCACCAGCTTTATGAAGGCAACTAATGAAAAACTGTTTTTT. It encodes CATSFMKATNEKLFF.